This T cell receptor beta chain was obtained from a study of blood T cell repertoires in COVID-19. Recruited during active infection, patients (from Seattle) were subsequently followed longitudinally. CDR1 and CDR2 from the germline V gene are MNHEY and SVGEGT. CDR3 length: 19 residues. The J segment lost 3 bases and the V segment lost 2 bases, leaving 13 bases of the junction unmatched. TCRdb's table, derived via immunoSEQ multiplex PCR, lists solely in-frame clones and lacks some. The sample has fewer than 450,000 clones, about 87% seen once; the top ten hold about 6.9%. Material: peripheral blood. The TCR originated in a woman in her forties or fifties with COVID-19, enrolled during active disease. This rearrangement joins TRBV6-2 or TRBV6-3 to TRBJ2-5, with 12 bases lining up with TRBD1. This chain's CDR3 is CASSYTQGQGAYWEETQYF. CDR3 DNA: TGTGCCAGCAGTTACACTCAGGGACAGGGGGCCTACTGGGAAGAGACCCAGTACTTC.